This TCR beta chain derives from a study of cytotoxic CD8 clonotypes in ibrutinib-treated CLL (dated by TCRdb to the early 2020s). As for the study more broadly: The cohort had ten to twelve relapsed/refractory and roughly 15 treatment-naive patients; 17 were IGHV unmutated. Responses were partial in roughly 24 patients and complete in 2; after median about 63 months follow-up, some 15 stayed in remission and about 12 progressed. Response samples were obtained after a median of around 11 months of treatment, with a range of roughly 6 to 40 months. On average, each sample yielded 255,043 productive templates and under 95,000 productive rearrangements. Of the 70 to 90 people in the trial, about two dozen had longitudinal samples available. Cryopreserved peripheral blood mononuclear cells were obtained prior to treatment, at the time of response, and at either disease progression or sustained remission. Patients were still on ibrutinib when every remission and progressive disease sample was collected.

Regarding this clone: The clone's antigen remains unknown. Per-nucleotide qualities are absent, and no much larger clonotype sits a single base away.

On a MiSeq, deep resolution sequencing aimed for a depth between 1 in 1 million and 1 in 200,000 T cells, with each clonotype covered approximately 9.8x on average. The immunoSEQ hsTCRB Kit was used to generate TCR beta libraries. The paper's processing steps were these. The data were analyzed with ImmunoSEQ Analyzer and ImmunoSEQ Data Assistant, and V, D and J gene assignments followed IMGT definitions. Clonality, with values ranging from 0 to 1, was calculated as one minus the normalized Shannon entropy of productive rearrangement frequencies. Only overrepresented clonotypes making up at least 0.05% of each patient's repertoire were included in the public clonotype analysis. Thirteen age-matched healthy donor repertoires from immuneACCESS served as clonality controls. TCRdb holds this immuneACCESS table with in-frame rearrangements only. Some clones are missing; in checked studies, unresolved V genes explain under half, and the rest has no known cause. V and J calls plus clone size are reproduced from that table; the DNA served to infer D and trimming. The sample table holds 250,000 to 350,000 clones, of which around 76% were seen once. 5.6% of the sample goes to the ten largest clones.

Interpreted using the paper, the time point label stands for: progressive disease on ibrutinib. For TCR beta library preparation, about 2 micrograms of genomic DNA was extracted from cryopreserved PBMCs. High-throughput TCR beta sequencing was performed on longitudinal blood samples from CLL patients receiving ibrutinib monotherapy. The patients took part in an open-label, single-center phase 2 trial of ibrutinib monotherapy. CDR1 and CDR2, per the germline V gene, are SNHLY and FYNNEI. Trimming removed 7 bases from V and 4 bases from J, leaving 14 bases between the germline ends. Counted from cysteine to phenylalanine, this CDR3 has 15 amino acids. Kept here is only the CDR3 DNA, which spans 45 bases and is read in frame from base 1. The paper's findings and limits, for the study overall: Baseline clonality was found to be higher than that of age-matched healthy donors and was strongly correlated with circulating CD8+ T-cell counts. Sampling times were not matched between sustained-remission and progressing patients, and lymph node repertoires were not studied. Clonality rose at ibrutinib response, remained stable during sustained remission, and dropped back toward baseline at progression. Public clonotypes were rare and either shrank or stayed stable during treatment, and the rise in clonality at ibrutinib response reflected expansion of private clonotypes.

The sample was PBMCs, taken at disease progression, from a patient treated with ibrutinib. This sequence was found in a human donor with chronic lymphocytic leukemia. The V and J segments used are TRBV2 and TRBJ1-6, with no reliable assignment of the D segment. The base sequence is TGTGCCAGCAAGAGGTCCGCGGCTTATAATTCACCCCTCCACTTT. Its coded protein is CASKRSAAYNSPLHF.